Presented here are 9 T cell receptor beta chains from one specimen sequenced in a study of STAT3 mutations in large granular lymphocyte leukemia (dated by TCRdb to about 2019). The library was generated by the immunoSEQ multiplex PCR assay. In TCRdb, the immuneACCESS table is reduced to in-frame sequences with V and J assigned. These tables do not hold every clone; where another copy was compared, an unresolved V gene accounts for under half, and the others remain unexplained. Counted in this sample were approximately 3,700 clones; 82% of them appeared once. The leading ten clones occupy around 87% of the sample. What the study reported, not specific to this receptor: At least one immunodominant TCRbeta clonotype was identified in every T-LGLL patient, and multiple immunodominant subclonotypes were identified in about half of the T-LGLL patients.

What these receptors recognize is not known. Sequenced material: peripheral blood mononuclear cells. The receptors come from a boy between 10 and 17 years old with T-cell large granular lymphocyte leukemia. Some clones in this sample may be carry-over from other donors' samples. The age is the age at diagnosis.

The chain employs TRBV5-1 and TRBJ1-1, with D possibly matching TRBD1 (5 bases). The CDR3 extends over 16 amino acids. Germline V gene lookup returns CDR1 SGHRS and CDR2 YFSETQ. V was shortened by 4 bases and J by 0 bases, with 16 bases between the two germline ends. For the CDR3, the DNA is TGCGCCAGCAGCCTAGGGACCGCGGGTATGAACACTGAAGCTTTCTTT. It is translated as CASSLGTAGMNTEAFF.

The rearrangement links TRBV5-1 to TRBJ2-7; TRBD2 is a possible D gene (5 bases). The CDR3 runs to 11 residues. The germline gives CDR1 SGHRS, CDR2 YFSETQ. Trimming removed 3 bases from V and 5 bases from J, with 6 bases in between. CDR3 sequence reads: CASSSGNEQYF. CDR3 coding DNA: TGCGCCAGCAGCTCCGGGAACGAGCAGTACTTC.

This clone was counted once. This chain joins TRBV7-9 and TRBJ2-1; 11 nucleotides agree with TRBD2. CDR1 SEHNR and CDR2 FQNEAQ come from the germline V gene (reference sequence). V lost 5 bases and J lost 9; bases outside the gene matches: 3. The CDR3 consists of 13 residues. The CDR3: CASSPGTSGEQFF. The CDR3 DNA reads as TGTGCCAGCAGCCCCGGGACTAGCGGTGAGCAGTTCTTC.

V gene TRBV29-1 combines with J gene TRBJ2-7; 9 bases fit TRBD2. There are 13 residues in the CDR3. Germline-derived CDR1 and CDR2 are SQVTM and ANQGSEA. The J segment lost 3 bases and the V segment lost 5 bases, leaving 5 bases of the junction unmatched. The CDR3 DNA sequence: TGCAGCGTTTGGACTAGCGAAAACTACGAGCAGTACTTC. Translating it yields CSVWTSENYEQYF.

The chain is built from TRBV30 and TRBJ1-4; D perhaps matches TRBD1 (6 bases). Germline V CDR1 and CDR2: GTSNPN, SVGIG (reference sequence). The V end was cut by 6 bases, the J end by 6 bases, with 17 bases between. The CDR3 is 14 residues long. CDR3: CACKGVSKDEKLFF. The CDR3 DNA sequence: TGTGCCTGTAAGGGGGTGTCTAAAGATGAAAAACTGTTTTTT.

The chain joins TRBV18 to TRBJ2-3, with no clear D. The CDR3 sequence is 17 residues long. V was cut by 3 bases and J by 2 bases, with 18 bases left in between. CDR1 is KGHSH and CDR2 is LQKENI in the germline V gene. In DNA form, the CDR3 reads TGTGCCAGCTCACCTGCCCAGACGGCAGTACCCACAGATACGCAGTATTTT. The encoded protein is CASSPAQTAVPTDTQYF.

The gene calls are TRBV7-9 and TRBJ2-4; D gene uncertain. The ends were cut back, 1 base at V and 2 bases at J, with 6 bases in the middle. This CDR3 region has 14 residues. Germline loops: CDR1 SEHNR, CDR2 FQNEAQ (reference sequence). CDR3 in DNA: TGTGCCAGCAGCTTAGGGGGTTCCAAAAACATTCAGTACTTC. This codes for CASSLGGSKNIQYF.

The chain uses TRBV5-6 and TRBJ1-6; TRBD1 might be the D (6 bases). Germline lookup yields CDR1 SGHDT and CDR2 YYEEEE. This CDR3 is built from 15 residues. V lost 5 bases to trimming and J lost 7 bases, with 16 bases between them. The CDR3 coding sequence is TGTGCCAGCAGAATGCAGGGGATCCGGAATTCACCCCTCCACTTT. Protein: CASRMQGIRNSPLHF.

The V gene is TRBV5-5, the J gene TRBJ1-5; possibly TRBD1 for D (5 bases). Trimming took off 2 bases at V and 5 bases at J, with 8 bases between the two ends. In germline, CDR1 is SGHKS, CDR2 YYEKEE (reference sequence). The CDR3 consists of 13 residues. This CDR3 reads CASSFWGDQPQHF. CDR3 coding DNA: TGTGCCAGCAGCTTCTGGGGGGATCAGCCCCAGCATTTT.